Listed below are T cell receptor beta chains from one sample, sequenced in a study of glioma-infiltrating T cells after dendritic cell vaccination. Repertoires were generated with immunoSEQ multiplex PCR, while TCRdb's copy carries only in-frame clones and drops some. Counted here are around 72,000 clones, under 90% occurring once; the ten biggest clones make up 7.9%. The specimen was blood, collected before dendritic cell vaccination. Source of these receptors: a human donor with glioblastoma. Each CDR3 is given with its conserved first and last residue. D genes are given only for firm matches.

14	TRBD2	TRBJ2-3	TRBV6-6	CASRRGDSTDTQYF
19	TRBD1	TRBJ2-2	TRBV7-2	CASSLGTGKDRGHSGELFF
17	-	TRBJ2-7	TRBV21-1	CASSKGGSDGSSYEQYF
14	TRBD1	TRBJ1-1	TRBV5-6	CASSLPGGDTEAFF
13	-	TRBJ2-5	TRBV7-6	CASSPTPLETQYF
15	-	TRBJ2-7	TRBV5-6	CASSLDGGSSYEQYF
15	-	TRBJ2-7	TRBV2	CASSPRGRDSYEQYF
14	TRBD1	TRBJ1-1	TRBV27	CASNDRGRYTEAFF
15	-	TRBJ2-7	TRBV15	CATSRDIGQGTEQYF
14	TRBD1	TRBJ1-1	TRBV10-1	CASRWTGWNTEAFF
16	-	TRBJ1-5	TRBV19	CASSILGGLINQPQHF
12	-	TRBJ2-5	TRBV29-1	CSVEYTGETQYF
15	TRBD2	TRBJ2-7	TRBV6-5	CASSRREGPAYEQYF
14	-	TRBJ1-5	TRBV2	CASRSDSPSQPQHF
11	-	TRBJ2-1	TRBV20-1	CSAASGIEQFF
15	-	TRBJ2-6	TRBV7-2	CASSLRSSGANVLTF
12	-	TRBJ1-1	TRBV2	CASTSRGTEAFF
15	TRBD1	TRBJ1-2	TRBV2	CASRSRQGAGLGYTF
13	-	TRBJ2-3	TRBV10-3	CAISRDNTDTQYF
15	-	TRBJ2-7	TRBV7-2	CASSLDLGSGYEQYF
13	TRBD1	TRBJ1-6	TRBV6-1	CASVDRSDSPLHF
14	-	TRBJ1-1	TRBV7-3	CASSLGGQDTEAFF
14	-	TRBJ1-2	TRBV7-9	CASSLDTERYGYTF
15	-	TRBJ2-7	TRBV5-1	CASSLSDSLVREQYF
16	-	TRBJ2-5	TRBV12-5	CASGPGFALGQETQYF
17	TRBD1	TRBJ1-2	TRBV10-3	CAISEIPGQGTNYGYTF
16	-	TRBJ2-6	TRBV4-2	CASSQERLAGANVLTF
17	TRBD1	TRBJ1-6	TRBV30	CAWTLTSGQGYNSPLHF
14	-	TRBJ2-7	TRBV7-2	CASSLTRGTGEQYF
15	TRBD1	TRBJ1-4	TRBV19	CASSIEGTGDEKLFF
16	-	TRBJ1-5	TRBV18	CASSPDQGGDNQPQHF